This T cell receptor beta chain was found in a study of blood T cell repertoires in COVID-19. Study overall: From the United States, Italy and Spain came samples of acute and convalescent COVID-19.

Those enrolled in Seattle joined during active infection and were followed longitudinally afterward. This CDR3 contains 18 residues. Germline CDR1 reads SGHDN; CDR2 reads FVKESK. V lost 1 base and J lost 0; bases outside the gene matches: 3. Per the original methods: Reference gene primer amplification gave nucleated cell count estimates. Method: immunoSEQ multiplex PCR; TCRdb's copy keeps in-frame clones and lacks some. V and J calls and clone size are given by that table; D and trimming were obtained from the DNA. Altogether under 400,000 clones are present, 90% being singletons, with the ten largest covering 2.5% to 3.5%.

Sequences were obtained from peripheral blood. The chain combines TRBV14 with TRBJ2-1, with 13 bases lining up with TRBD2. This sequence originates from a woman aged 25 to 39 with COVID-19, enrolled during active disease. This CDR3 reads CASSQGLAGGSSYNEQFF. The CDR3 bases are TGTGCCAGCAGCCAAGGACTAGCGGGAGGCAGCTCCTACAATGAGCAGTTCTTC.